This T cell receptor (beta chain) comes out of a study of blood T cells in healthy people across ages. Study-wide background: About one barcoded beta molecule per two T cells was captured by template switching.

A sample-barcoded 5' primer and a J-beta primer mix were used in a second PCR of roughly 6 to 12 cycles. TCRdb ran MiXCR on the 5' RACE reads and lists one entry per CDR3 protein. The data hold 550,000 to 750,000 distinct CDR3 sequences, with 20% to 25% observed a single time. Study-level points and caveats: Because donor CMV status was unknown, expanded clonotype changes were possibly confounded. As naive T cell percentage varied, TCR beta diversity correlated strongly with it.

V lost 4 bases, J lost 2 bases, and 17 bases lay in between. Germline V gene data show CDR1 as MNHNY and CDR2 as SVGAGI (reference sequence). The CDR3 length is 16 residues. About this clonotype itself: The antigen remains unidentified.

Samples each had at least 5.5 micrograms of total RNA extracted. This sequence joins TRBV6-6 and TRBJ2-5; D may be TRBD2 (6 bases). The sequence was obtained from a man aged 65 to 85 in good health. Sequencing used blood. CDR3 loop: CASSSQLLASQETQYF. The CDR3, as DNA: TGTGCCAGCAGTTCCCAGCTGCTAGCGTCGCAAGAGACCCAGTACTTC.